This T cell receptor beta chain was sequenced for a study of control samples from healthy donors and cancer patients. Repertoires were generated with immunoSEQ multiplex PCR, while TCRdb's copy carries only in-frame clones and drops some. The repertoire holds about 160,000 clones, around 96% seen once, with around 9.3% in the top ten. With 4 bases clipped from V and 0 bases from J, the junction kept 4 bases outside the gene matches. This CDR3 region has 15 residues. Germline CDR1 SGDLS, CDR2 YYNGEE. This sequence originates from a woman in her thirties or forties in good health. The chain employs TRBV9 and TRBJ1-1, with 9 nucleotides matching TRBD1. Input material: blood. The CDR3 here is CASSIGTGLNTEAFF. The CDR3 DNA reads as TGTGCCAGCAGCATTGGGACAGGGCTGAACACTGAAGCTTTCTTT.